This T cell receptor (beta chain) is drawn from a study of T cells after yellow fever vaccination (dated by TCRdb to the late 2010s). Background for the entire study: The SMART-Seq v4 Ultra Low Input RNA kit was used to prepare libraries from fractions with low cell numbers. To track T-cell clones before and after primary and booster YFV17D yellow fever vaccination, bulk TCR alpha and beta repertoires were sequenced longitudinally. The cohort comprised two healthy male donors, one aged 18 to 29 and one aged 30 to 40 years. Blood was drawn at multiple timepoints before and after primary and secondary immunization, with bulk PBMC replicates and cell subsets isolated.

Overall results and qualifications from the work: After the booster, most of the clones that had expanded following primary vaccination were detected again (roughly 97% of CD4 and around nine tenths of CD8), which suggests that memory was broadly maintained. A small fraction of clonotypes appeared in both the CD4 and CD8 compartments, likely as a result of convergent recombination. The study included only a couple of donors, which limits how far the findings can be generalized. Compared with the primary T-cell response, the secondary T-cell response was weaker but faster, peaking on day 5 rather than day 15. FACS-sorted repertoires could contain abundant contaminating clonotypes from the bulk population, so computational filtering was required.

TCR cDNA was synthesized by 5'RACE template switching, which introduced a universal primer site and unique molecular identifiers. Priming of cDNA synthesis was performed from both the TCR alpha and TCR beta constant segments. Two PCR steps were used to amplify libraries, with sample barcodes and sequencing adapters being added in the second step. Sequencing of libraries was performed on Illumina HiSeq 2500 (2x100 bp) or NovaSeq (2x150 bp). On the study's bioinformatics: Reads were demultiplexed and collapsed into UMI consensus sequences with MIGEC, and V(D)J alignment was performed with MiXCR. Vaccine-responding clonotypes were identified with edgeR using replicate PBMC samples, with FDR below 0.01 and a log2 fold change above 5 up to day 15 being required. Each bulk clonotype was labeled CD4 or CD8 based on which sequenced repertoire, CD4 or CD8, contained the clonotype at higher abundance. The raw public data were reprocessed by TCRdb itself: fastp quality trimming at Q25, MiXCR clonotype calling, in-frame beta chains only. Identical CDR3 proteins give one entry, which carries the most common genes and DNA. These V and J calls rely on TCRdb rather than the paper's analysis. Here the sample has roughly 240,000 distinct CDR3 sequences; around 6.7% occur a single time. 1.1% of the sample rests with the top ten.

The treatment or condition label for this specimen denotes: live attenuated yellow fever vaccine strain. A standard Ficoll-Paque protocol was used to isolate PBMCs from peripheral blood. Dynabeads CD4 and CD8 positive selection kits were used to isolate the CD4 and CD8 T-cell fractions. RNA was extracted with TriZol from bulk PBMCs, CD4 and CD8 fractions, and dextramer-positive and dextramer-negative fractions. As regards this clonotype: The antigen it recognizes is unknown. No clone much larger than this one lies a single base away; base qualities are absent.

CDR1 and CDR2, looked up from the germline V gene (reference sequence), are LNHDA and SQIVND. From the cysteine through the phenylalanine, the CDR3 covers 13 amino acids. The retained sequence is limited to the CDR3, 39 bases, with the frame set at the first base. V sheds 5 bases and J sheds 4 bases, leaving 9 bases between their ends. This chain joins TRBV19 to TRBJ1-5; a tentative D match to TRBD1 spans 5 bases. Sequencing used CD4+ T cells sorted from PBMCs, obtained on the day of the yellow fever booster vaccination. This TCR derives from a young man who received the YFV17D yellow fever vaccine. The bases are TGTGCCAGTAGTCCCGACAGAAATCAGCCCCAGCATTTT. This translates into CASSPDRNQPQHF.